One and the same sample provided the 16 T cell receptor beta chains below, sequenced in a study of beta chain features in type 1 diabetes. The authors reverse transcribed all of the isolated RNA, so sequencing captured expressed TCRB transcripts. The protocol was immunoSEQ multiplex PCR, while the TCRdb copy is restricted to in-frame clones and leaves out a portion. Among some 330,000 clones listed, over 9.5% were seen once. General study findings and limits: Researchers report that Type 1 diabetes patients had moderately but significantly shorter TCRB CDR3s across all four CD4+ subsets.

Their cognate antigens are unknown. The sequencing input was naive CD4+ T cells from blood. The receptors shown here come from a woman under 30 with type 1 diabetes.

This clone was observed a handful of times. This chain links TRBV9 with TRBJ2-7; 7 bases match TRBD1. The CDR3 spans 14 residues. V trimming: 4 bases; J trimming: 4 bases; junction bases outside the gene matches: 8. CDR1 and CDR2 (germline): SGDLS, YYNGEE. DNA for the CDR3: TGTGCCAGCAGCCCCTCGACAGGGTCGTACGAGCAGTACTTC. The encoded protein is CASSPSTGSYEQYF.

J is TRBJ1-5 and V is TRBV5-4; no reliable D call. The CDR3 totals 14 residues. In germline, CDR1 is SGHNT, CDR2 YYREEE (reference sequence). Trimming stripped 3 bases from V and 0 bases from J, with 7 bases between. CDR3 nucleotide sequence: TGTGCCAGCAGCTCCGGGGATAGCAATCAGCCCCAGCATTTT. Protein: CASSSGDSNQPQHF.

This clone appeared a few times. The genes are TRBV29-1 and TRBJ2-2; 7 nucleotides match TRBD1. V lost 6 bases, J lost 1 base, and 5 bases stayed unmatched. Looked up from germline, CDR1 is SQVTM and CDR2 is ANQGSEA. This CDR3 is 14 amino acids long. The CDR3 is CSVAGTVNTGELFF. The DNA for the CDR3 is TGCAGCGTAGCCGGGACAGTGAACACCGGGGAGCTGTTTTTT.

The chain recombines TRBV4-3 with TRBJ2-7, with D possibly TRBD1 on 7 matching bases. Germline CDR1 is LGHNA and CDR2 is YSLEER. V lost 1 base and J lost 0, with 13 bases in between. This CDR3 is built from 16 residues. CDR3 sequence: CASSQGWGDSSYEQYF. CDR3 in DNA: TGCGCCAGCAGCCAAGGATGGGGGGACAGCTCCTACGAGCAGTACTTC.

The rearrangement joins TRBV7-2 to TRBJ2-5, with TRBD2 matching 8 bases. The CDR3 runs to 16 residues. The germline CDR1 and CDR2 sequences are SGHTA and FQGNSA. With V trimmed by 3 bases and J by 5 bases, 11 bases remained unmatched. CDR3 coding DNA: TGTGCCAGCAGCTTGGGCAGCAGCGGGAGCGGGGAGACCCAGTACTTC. This sequence encodes CASSLGSSGSGETQYF.

This clone was seen a handful of times. V usage is TRBV4-1 and J usage is TRBJ1-5; D is unresolved. The CDR3 totals 15 residues. V was clipped by 1 base and J by 11 bases, with 18 bases between them. Germline values: CDR1 MGHRA, CDR2 YSYEKL. CDR3 DNA: TGCGCCAGCAGCCAAGGGAGGCAACCGGAGAGCGCCCAGCATTTT. This sequence encodes CASSQGRQPESAQHF.

This clone turned up a few times. V gene TRBV27 combines with J gene TRBJ2-7, with D tentatively TRBD1 (5 bases). Germline CDR1 and CDR2: MNHEY and SMNVEV (reference sequence). The CDR3 has 14 amino acids. V lost 4 bases to trimming and J lost 5 bases, with 15 bases between them. Written as DNA, the CDR3 is TGTGCCAGCAGTTCCCGGGTCAGGGCCCACGAGCAGTACTTC. It yields the protein CASSSRVRAHEQYF.

This sequence joins TRBV7-2 and TRBJ2-6; D gene ambiguous. V was pared by 3 bases and J by 2 bases, with 8 bases between. The CDR3 has 15 residues. CDR1 is SGHTA, CDR2 FQGNSA, per germline. In DNA form, the CDR3 reads TGTGCCAGCAGCTTTAGACTCGCTGGGGCCAACGTCCTGACTTTC. Translating gives CASSFRLAGANVLTF. Combining the CDR3 with reference TRBV7-2 and TRBJ2-6 gives the whole variable domain GAGVSQSPSNKVTEKGKDVELRCDPISGHTALYWYRQSLGQGLEFLIYFQGNSAPDKSGLPSDRFSAERTGGSVSTLTIQRTQQEDSAVYLCASSFRLAGANVLTFGAGSRLTVL.

The chain recombines TRBV30 with TRBJ1-1; D perhaps matches TRBD1 (6 bases). CDR1 is GTSNPN, CDR2 SVGIG, per germline (reference sequence). CDR3 length: 16 amino acids. Trimming removed 1 base at V and 4 bases at J, with 19 bases between. In DNA form, the CDR3 reads TGTGCCTGGAGTGGGATGGCAGGGGTTACCGGCACTGAAGCTTTCTTT. This codes for CAWSGMAGVTGTEAFF. Complete variable domain (other parts from reference TRBV30 and TRBJ1-1): SQTIHQWPATLVQPVGSPLSLECTVEGTSNPNLYWYRQAAGRGLQLLFYSVGIGQISSEVPQNLSASRPQDRQFILSSKKLLLSDSGFYLCAWSGMAGVTGTEAFFGQGTRLTVV.

The table lists this clone with a few counts. The chain combines TRBV19 with TRBJ2-7; 8 nucleotides line up with TRBD2. CDR1 is LNHDA, CDR2 SQIVND, per germline (reference sequence). After removal of 5 bases from V and 2 bases from J, the junction contained 8 bases not matched to a gene. The CDR3 extends over 15 amino acids. This CDR3 is CASSPQAGDPYEQYF. CDR3 nucleotides: TGTGCCAGTAGTCCTCAAGCGGGAGACCCCTACGAGCAGTACTTC.

This chain links TRBV25-1 with TRBJ1-3, with D perhaps TRBD1 (6 bases). CDR3 size: 15 residues. V was trimmed by 1 base and J by 5 bases, leaving 12 bases between them. Germline V gene data show CDR1 as MGHDK and CDR2 as SYGVNS. CDR3 protein: CASSEFGTSRNTIYF. In DNA form, the CDR3 reads TGTGCCAGCAGTGAATTTGGGACATCGCGAAACACCATATATTTT. Complete variable domain (other parts from reference TRBV25-1 and TRBJ1-3): EADIYQTPRYLVIGTGKKITLECSQTMGHDKMYWYQQDPGMELHLIHYSYGVNSTEKGDLSSESTVSRIRTEHFPLTLESARPSHTSQYLCASSEFGTSRNTIYFGEGSWLTVV.

This clone was counted only a few times. The rearrangement joins TRBV4-1 to TRBJ2-1; D may be TRBD1 (5 bases). Germline V lookup: CDR1 MGHRA, CDR2 YSYEKL. Trimming pared 0 bases from V and 2 bases from J, leaving 11 bases between. The CDR3 totals 16 residues. The CDR3 spells CASSQEYAGTYNEQFF. The DNA for the CDR3 is TGCGCCAGCAGCCAAGAGTACGCAGGGACCTACAATGAGCAGTTCTTC.

This clone came up a few times. Other DNA sequences in the sample encode the same CDR3. The rearrangement uses TRBV18 and TRBJ2-5; tentative D call: TRBD2 (5 bases). The CDR3 is 12 amino acids. Germline V gene data show CDR1 as KGHSH and CDR2 as LQKENI. V was trimmed by 1 base and J by 5 bases, leaving 5 bases between them. CDR3 amino acids: CASSPRGETQYF. CDR3 nucleotide sequence: TGTGCCAGCTCACCACGAGGGGAGACCCAGTACTTC.

This clone came up once. This chain links TRBV11-2 with TRBJ1-2; 9 nucleotides match TRBD1. V lost 5 bases to trimming and J lost 4 bases; unmatched junction nucleotides: 11. The CDR3 runs to 16 residues. Germline CDR1 reads SGHAT; CDR2 reads FQNNGV. The CDR3, as DNA: TGTGCCAGCAGCGCCACTTCCGGGACAGGGATCTATGGCTACACCTTC. Its protein is CASSATSGTGIYGYTF.

The J gene is TRBJ2-5, the V gene TRBV11-2, with a possible D match to TRBD1 (6 bases). This CDR3 contains 14 residues. Per the germline V gene, CDR1 is SGHAT and CDR2 is FQNNGV. Trimming removed 5 bases at V and 6 bases at J, with 16 bases between. The CDR3 here is CASSPGHLGQTQYF. CDR3 nucleotides: TGTGCCAGCAGCCCGGGACATTTGGGGCAGACCCAGTACTTC.

The rearrangement links TRBV11-1 to TRBJ2-5; possibly TRBD2 for D (5 bases). The CDR3 loop spans 14 amino acids. Trimming removed 1 base at V and 5 bases at J, with 11 bases between. Germline V gene data show CDR1 as SGHAT and CDR2 as FQDESV (reference sequence). For the CDR3, the DNA is TGTGCCAGCAGCTTAGTAGGGAGTCGGGAGACCCAGTACTTC. Its protein is CASSLVGSRETQYF.